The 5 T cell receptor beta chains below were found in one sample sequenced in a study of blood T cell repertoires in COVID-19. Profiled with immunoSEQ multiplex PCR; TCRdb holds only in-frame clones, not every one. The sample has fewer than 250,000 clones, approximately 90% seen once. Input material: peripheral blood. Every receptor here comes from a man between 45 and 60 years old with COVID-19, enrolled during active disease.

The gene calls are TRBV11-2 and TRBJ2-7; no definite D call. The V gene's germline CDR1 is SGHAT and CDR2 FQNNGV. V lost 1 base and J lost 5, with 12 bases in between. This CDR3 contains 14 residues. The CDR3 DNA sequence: TGTGCCAGCAGCTTAGTGGCTAGTCGTCACGAGCAGTACTTC. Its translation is CASSLVASRHEQYF.

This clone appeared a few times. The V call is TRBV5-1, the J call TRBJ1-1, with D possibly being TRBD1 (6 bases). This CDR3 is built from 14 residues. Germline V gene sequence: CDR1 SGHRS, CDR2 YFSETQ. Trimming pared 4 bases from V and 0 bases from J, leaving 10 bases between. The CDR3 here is CASSLRGMNTEAFF. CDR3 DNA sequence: TGCGCCAGCAGCCTCAGGGGCATGAACACTGAAGCTTTCTTT. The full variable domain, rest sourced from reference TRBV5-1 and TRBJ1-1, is KAGVTQTPRYLIKTRGQQVTLSCSPISGHRSVSWYQQTPGQGLQFLFEYFSETQRNKGNFPGRFSGRQFSNSRSEMNVSTLELGDSALYLCASSLRGMNTEAFFGQGTRLTVV.

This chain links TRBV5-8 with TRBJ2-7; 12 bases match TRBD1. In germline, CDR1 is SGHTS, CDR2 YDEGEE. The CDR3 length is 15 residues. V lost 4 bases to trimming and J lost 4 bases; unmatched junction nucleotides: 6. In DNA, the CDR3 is TGTGCCAGCAGCCAGGGGGGACAGGGGGCGTACGAGCAGTACTTC. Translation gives CASSQGGQGAYEQYF.

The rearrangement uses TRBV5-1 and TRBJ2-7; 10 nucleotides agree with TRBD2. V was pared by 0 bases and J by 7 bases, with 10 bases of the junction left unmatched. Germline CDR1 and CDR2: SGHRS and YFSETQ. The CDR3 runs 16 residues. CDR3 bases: TGCGCCAGCAGCTTGGGGGATCTAGCGGGAGCTCGGGAGCAGTACTTC. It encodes CASSLGDLAGAREQYF.

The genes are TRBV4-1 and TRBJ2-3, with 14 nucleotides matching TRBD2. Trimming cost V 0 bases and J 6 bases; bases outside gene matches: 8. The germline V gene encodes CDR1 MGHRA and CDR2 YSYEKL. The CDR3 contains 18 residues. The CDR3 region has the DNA TGCGCCAGCAGCCAAGATCCGGTTGGACTAGCGGGGGGTGATACGCAGTATTTT. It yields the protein CASSQDPVGLAGGDTQYF.